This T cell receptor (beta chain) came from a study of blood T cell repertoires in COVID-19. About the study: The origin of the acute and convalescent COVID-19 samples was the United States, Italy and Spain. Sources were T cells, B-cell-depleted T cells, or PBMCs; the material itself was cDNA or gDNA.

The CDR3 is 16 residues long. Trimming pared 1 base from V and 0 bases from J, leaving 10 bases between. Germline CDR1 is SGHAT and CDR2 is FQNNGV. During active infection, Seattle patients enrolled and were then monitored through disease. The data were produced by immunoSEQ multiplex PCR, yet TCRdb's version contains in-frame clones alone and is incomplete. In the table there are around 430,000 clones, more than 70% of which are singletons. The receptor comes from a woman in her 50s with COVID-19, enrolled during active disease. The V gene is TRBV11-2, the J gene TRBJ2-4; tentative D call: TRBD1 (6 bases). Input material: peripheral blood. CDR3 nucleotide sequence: TGTGCCAGCAGCTTAGGAGGCAGGGGAGCCAAAAACATTCAGTACTTC. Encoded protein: CASSLGGRGAKNIQYF.